The 23 T cell receptor beta chains below were found in one sample sequenced in a study of blood T cell repertoires in COVID-19. Using immunoSEQ multiplex PCR, the repertoire was profiled, and TCRdb retains in-frame clones only, with some absent. Of roughly 87,000 clones listed, about four fifths were seen once; the top ten hold 15% to 20%. Sequenced: peripheral blood. Receptor source: a woman aged 55-69 years with acute or convalescent COVID-19.

This rearrangement joins TRBV7-8 to TRBJ2-2; D may be TRBD2 (5 bases). V shed 0 bases and J shed 4 bases, with 9 bases lying between them. Germline V gives CDR1 SGHVS, CDR2 FQNEAQ. The CDR3 covers 15 residues. CDR3 DNA sequence: TGTGCCAGCAGCTTAGCCAGCGAGGGCACCGGGGAGCTGTTTTTT. As protein: CASSLASEGTGELFF.

The chain joins TRBV7-8 to TRBJ2-3; D perhaps matches TRBD2 (5 bases). Germline loops: CDR1 SGHVS, CDR2 FQNEAQ. The CDR3 sequence is 14 residues long. Trimming cost V 5 bases and J 5 bases, with 14 bases left between them. CDR3: CASSPRSGGDTQYF. The CDR3 DNA reads as TGTGCCAGCAGCCCGAGGAGCGGCGGAGATACGCAGTATTTT.

This CDR3 is CAISEANGGANEQFF. CDR3 nucleotides: TGTGCCATCAGTGAGGCTAATGGGGGGGCGAATGAGCAGTTCTTC. V and J are TRBV10-3 and TRBJ2-1; D possibly corresponds to TRBD2 (7 bases). Germline V gene sequence: CDR1 ENHRY, CDR2 SYGVKD. The CDR3 is 15 residues long. The V end lost 2 bases, the J end lost 7 bases, and 15 bases lay between the germline ends.

This chain connects TRBV6-5 to TRBJ1-5; 8 bases match TRBD1. The length of the CDR3 is 15 residues. Trimming at V came to 6 bases and at J to 3 bases, leaving 7 bases not matched to a gene. The germline CDR1 and CDR2 sequences are MNHEY and SVGAGI. CDR3 DNA sequence: TGTGCCAGCAGCGTCGACAGGGGTTCCAATCAGCCCCAGCATTTT. Encoded protein: CASSVDRGSNQPQHF.

The rearrangement joins TRBV5-6 to TRBJ2-4; the D is unclear. CDR1 is SGHDT and CDR2 is YYEEEE in the germline V gene. V dropped 2 bases and J dropped 1 base, with 13 bases sitting between them. This CDR3 region has 16 residues. The CDR3 region has the DNA TGTGCCAGCAGCTTTCGGGTTGCCCTGGCCAAAAACATTCAGTACTTC. This codes for CASSFRVALAKNIQYF.

The chain recombines TRBV12-3 or TRBV12-4 with TRBJ1-2; D is possibly TRBD1 (6 bases). The CDR3 covers 13 residues. The V end was cut by 6 bases, the J end by 5 bases, with 13 bases between. The chain's CDR3 is CASSTGLRYGYTF. For the CDR3, the DNA is TGTGCCAGCAGCACAGGGCTTCGATATGGCTACACCTTC.

This clone has a handful of counts. The chain combines TRBV11-1 with TRBJ1-1; D might be TRBD1 (6 bases). V lost 1 base and J lost 5, with 8 bases in between. The CDR3 consists of 13 residues. CDR1 and CDR2 (germline): SGHAT, FQDESV (reference sequence). CDR3 amino acids: CASSLEGETEAFF. The CDR3 bases are TGTGCCAGCAGCTTAGAGGGGGAGACTGAAGCTTTCTTT.

This clone was observed a single time. The chain recombines TRBV11-3 with TRBJ2-7; the D gene is possibly TRBD1 (5 bases). The V and J ends lost 4 bases and 2 bases respectively, with 15 bases between them. Germline V gives CDR1 SGHNT, CDR2 YENEEA. The CDR3 runs 15 residues. CDR3 in DNA: TGTGCCAGCAGCTCAAACAGGAGATTAACCTACGAGCAGTACTTC. It is translated as CASSSNRRLTYEQYF. The full variable domain, rest sourced from reference TRBV11-3 and TRBJ2-7, is EAGVVQSPRYKIIEKKQPVAFWCNPISGHNTLYWYLQNLGQGPELLIRYENEEAVDDSQLPKDRFSAERLKGVDSTLKIQPAELGDSAVYLCASSSNRRLTYEQYFGPGTRLTVT.

The chain has TRBV7-2 and TRBJ2-5, with TRBD1 as a possible D gene (5 bases). Trimming shortened V by 1 base and J by 5 bases, and 8 bases separated the two germline ends. CDR1 and CDR2 from the germline V gene are SGHTA and FQGNSA. The CDR3 is 13 amino acids. The CDR3 DNA reads as TGTGCCAGCAGCTTAGATGGGGCGGAGACCCAGTACTTC. It codes for CASSLDGAETQYF.

This chain uses TRBV3-1 (or the pseudogene TRBV3-2) with TRBJ2-7; TRBD2 matches at 11 bases. The CDR3 is 17 residues long. V was clipped by 5 bases and J by 1 base; unmatched bases: 10. CDR1 is LGHDT, CDR2 YNNKEL, per germline (reference sequence). This CDR3 is CASSKKTSGGPSYEQYF. CDR3 coding DNA: TGTGCCAGCAGCAAGAAAACTAGCGGGGGACCTTCCTACGAGCAGTACTTC.

In this sample, this clone turned up once. V gene TRBV25-1 combines with J gene TRBJ1-1; maybe TRBD1 (6 bases). The germline V gene has CDR1 MGHDK and CDR2 SYGVNS. Trimming took off 8 bases at V and 5 bases at J, with 9 bases between the two ends. This CDR3 contains 11 residues. In DNA form, the CDR3 reads TGTGCCAGCGGACAGTGGACTGAAGCTTTCTTT. This gives the protein CASGQWTEAFF.

The V gene is TRBV28, the J gene TRBJ1-4; TRBD1 is a possible D gene (5 bases). Trimming removed 2 bases at V and 6 bases at J, with 10 bases between. CDR1 is MDHEN, CDR2 SYDVKM, per germline. CDR3 size: 14 residues. The CDR3 sequence is CASSLGAGDEKLFF. CDR3 DNA: TGTGCCAGCAGTTTAGGGGCGGGGGATGAAAAACTGTTTTTT.

The rearrangement uses TRBV5-4 and TRBJ1-6; D is unclear. The germline V and J ends were trimmed by 3 bases and 3 bases, with 13 bases remaining between them. CDR1 and CDR2 from the germline V gene are SGHNT and YYREEE (reference sequence). The CDR3 runs to 16 residues. This chain's CDR3 is CASSSSRVNYNSPLHF. CDR3 DNA: TGTGCCAGCAGCTCATCTCGGGTGAACTATAATTCACCCCTCCACTTT.

V usage is TRBV7-9 and J usage is TRBJ2-7, with a tentative D call TRBD1 (5 bases). The CDR3 is 12 amino acids. Germline assignment: CDR1 SEHNR and CDR2 FQNEAQ (reference sequence). The V end lost 2 bases, the J end lost 3 bases, and 5 bases lay between the germline ends. DNA of the CDR3: TGTGCCAGCAGCTTAAGGGGCTACGAGCAGTACTTC. Translated, it gives CASSLRGYEQYF.

The CDR3: CSASPTGGRSPLHF. The CDR3 nucleotides read TGCAGTGCTAGTCCAACAGGGGGCAGATCACCCCTCCACTTT. The J gene is TRBJ1-6, the V gene TRBV20-1; TRBD1 matches 9 bases. The germline gives CDR1 DFQATT, CDR2 SNEGSKA (reference sequence). With 3 bases clipped from V and 10 bases from J, the junction kept 7 bases outside the gene matches. This CDR3 region has 14 residues.

This rearrangement joins TRBV2 to TRBJ1-6, with 9 bases that match TRBD1. Trimming removed 8 bases from V and 5 bases from J; junction bases left unmatched: 7. From germline, CDR1 is SNHLY and CDR2 FYNNEI. The length of the CDR3 is 15 residues. CDR3 coding DNA: TGTGCCAGCTCTTCTAGGACAGGGGATAATTCACCCCTCCACTTT. Translation gives CASSSRTGDNSPLHF.

This chain uses TRBV7-2 with TRBJ1-5; no clear D. The germline V and J ends were trimmed by 0 bases and 6 bases, with 9 bases remaining between them. This CDR3 is built from 14 residues. Germline CDR1 is SGHTA and CDR2 is FQGNSA. Here the CDR3 reads CASSLAIDSQPQHF. As DNA, the CDR3 is TGTGCCAGCAGCTTAGCCATCGACTCTCAGCCCCAGCATTTT. Combining the CDR3 with reference TRBV7-2 and TRBJ1-5 gives the whole variable domain GAGVSQSPSNKVTEKGKDVELRCDPISGHTALYWYRQSLGQGLEFLIYFQGNSAPDKSGLPSDRFSAERTGGSVSTLTIQRTQQEDSAVYLCASSLAIDSQPQHFGDGTRLSIL.

The chain has TRBV30 and TRBJ1-6; no reliable D call. From germline, CDR1 is GTSNPN and CDR2 SVGIG (reference sequence). Trimming pared 2 bases from V and 0 bases from J, leaving 11 bases between. The CDR3 is made up of 16 amino acids. CDR3 region: CAWSTDMSSYNSPLHF. In DNA, the CDR3 is TGTGCCTGGAGTACCGATATGAGCTCCTATAATTCACCCCTCCACTTT. The whole variable domain, remainder taken from reference TRBV30 and TRBJ1-6, is SQTIHQWPATLVQPVGSPLSLECTVEGTSNPNLYWYRQAAGRGLQLLFYSVGIGQISSEVPQNLSASRPQDRQFILSSKKLLLSDSGFYLCAWSTDMSSYNSPLHFGNGTRLTVT.

The J gene is TRBJ2-3, the V gene TRBV3-1 (or the pseudogene TRBV3-2), with 9 nucleotides matching TRBD2. Germline V gene data show CDR1 as LGHDT and CDR2 as YNNKEL (reference sequence). After removal of 4 bases from V and 3 bases from J, the junction contained 2 bases not matched to a gene. This CDR3 has 14 amino acids. CDR3 protein: CASSPGLATDTQYF. As DNA, the CDR3 is TGTGCCAGCAGCCCCGGACTAGCGACAGATACGCAGTATTTT.

This clone was found once. The chain recombines TRBV10-2 with TRBJ2-7; no definite D call. CDR3 size: 16 residues. CDR1 is WSHSY, CDR2 SAAADI, per germline. Trimming stripped 2 bases from V and 1 base from J, with 15 bases between. The CDR3 DNA reads TGCGCCAGCAGTGAGACACGTCCGACTGGGTCCTACGAGCAGTACTTC. This translates into CASSETRPTGSYEQYF.

This chain connects TRBV4-3 to TRBJ1-1, with D possibly being TRBD1 (6 bases). The V and J ends lost 0 bases and 3 bases respectively, with 17 bases between them. Germline loops: CDR1 LGHNA, CDR2 YSLEER. The CDR3 extends over 17 amino acids. Here the CDR3 DNA reads TGCGCCAGCAGCCAAGAGCCACCCCCCGGACAGCACACTGAAGCTTTCTTT. Its translation: CASSQEPPPGQHTEAFF.

The chain combines TRBV9 with TRBJ1-6; possibly TRBD1 for D (5 bases). Germline CDR1 is SGDLS and CDR2 is YYNGEE. This CDR3 contains 14 residues. The V and J ends lost 0 bases and 10 bases respectively, with 11 bases between them. The CDR3 nucleotides are TGTGCCAGCAGCGTAGTGGACAATCGATCACCCCTCCACTTT. This encodes CASSVVDNRSPLHF.

J is TRBJ1-2 and V is TRBV7-9; no clear D gene. CDR1 is SEHNR, CDR2 FQNEAQ, per germline (reference sequence). Trimming removed 2 bases from V and 6 bases from J, with 7 bases in between. This CDR3 contains 12 residues. The CDR3 reads CASSLNRDGYTF. The DNA of the CDR3 is TGTGCCAGCAGCTTAAACCGCGATGGCTACACCTTC.